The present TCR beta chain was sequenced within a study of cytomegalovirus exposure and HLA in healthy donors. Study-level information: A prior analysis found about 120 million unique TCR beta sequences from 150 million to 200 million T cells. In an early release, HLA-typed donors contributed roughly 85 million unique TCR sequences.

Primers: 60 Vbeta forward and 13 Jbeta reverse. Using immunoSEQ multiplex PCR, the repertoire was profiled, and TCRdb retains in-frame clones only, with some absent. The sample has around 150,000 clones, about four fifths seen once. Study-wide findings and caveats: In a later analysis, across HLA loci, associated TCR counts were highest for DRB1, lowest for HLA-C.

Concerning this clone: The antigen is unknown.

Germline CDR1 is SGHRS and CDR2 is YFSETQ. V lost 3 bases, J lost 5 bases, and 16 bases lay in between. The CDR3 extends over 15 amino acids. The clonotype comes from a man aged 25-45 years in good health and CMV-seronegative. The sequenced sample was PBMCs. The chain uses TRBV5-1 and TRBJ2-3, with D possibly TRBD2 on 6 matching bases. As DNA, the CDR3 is TGCGCCAGCAGCTCGACGGGCCGGGGAGGAGATACGCAGTATTTT. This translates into CASSSTGRGGDTQYF.